This TCR beta chain was identified in a study of blood T cell repertoires in COVID-19. This CDR3 spans 14 amino acids. Between the trimmed V and J ends, which lost 4 bases and 0 bases, there was a span of 8 bases. CDR1 is SGHRS and CDR2 is YFSETQ in the germline V gene. Sequenced by immunoSEQ multiplex PCR; TCRdb stores in-frame clones only, minus some. The table lists about 130,000 clones, about 88% of them singletons. The sample comprised peripheral blood. V usage is TRBV5-1 and J usage is TRBJ1-3; D might be TRBD1 (5 bases). This TCR was sampled from a woman aged 80 or over with acute or convalescent COVID-19. The CDR3: CASSLTVSGNTIYF. In DNA form, the CDR3 reads TGCGCCAGCAGCCTGACAGTCTCTGGAAACACCATATATTTT.